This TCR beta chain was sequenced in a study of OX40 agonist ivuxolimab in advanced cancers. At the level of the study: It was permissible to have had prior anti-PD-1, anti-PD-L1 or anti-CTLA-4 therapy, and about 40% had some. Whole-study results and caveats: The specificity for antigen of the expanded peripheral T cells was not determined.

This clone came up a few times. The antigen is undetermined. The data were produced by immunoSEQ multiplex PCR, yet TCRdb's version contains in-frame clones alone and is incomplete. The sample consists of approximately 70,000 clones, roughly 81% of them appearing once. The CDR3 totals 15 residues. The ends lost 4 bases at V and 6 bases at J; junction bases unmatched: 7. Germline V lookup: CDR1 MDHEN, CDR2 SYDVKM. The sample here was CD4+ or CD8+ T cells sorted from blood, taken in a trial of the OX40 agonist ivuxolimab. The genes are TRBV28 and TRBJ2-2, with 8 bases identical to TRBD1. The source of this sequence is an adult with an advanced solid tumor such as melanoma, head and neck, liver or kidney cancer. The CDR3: CASSSPGQVPGELFF. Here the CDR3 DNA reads TGTGCCAGCAGTTCCCCGGGACAGGTTCCCGGGGAGCTGTTTTTT.